Listed here are 4 T cell receptor beta chains from one sample, sequenced in a study of shared T cell receptors in the human thymus. Sequencing was performed with immunoSEQ multiplex PCR; in TCRdb, only in-frame clones are kept and a portion is missing. The data contain approximately 730,000 clones, 70% to 90% of them seen just once; the ten biggest clones take up over 0.008%. This same sample was also part of a study on human thymus T cells.

Sample: thymocytes. These receptors all stem from a girl under three years old with a congenital heart defect.

CDR3 region: CASRTGGDIYGYTF. DNA for the CDR3: TGTGCCAGCAGGACAGGGGGCGATATCTATGGCTACACCTTC. J is TRBJ1-2 and V is TRBV2; TRBD1 agrees at 10 bases. The length of the CDR3 is 14 residues. CDR1 is SNHLY and CDR2 is FYNNEI in the germline V gene. Trimming took 6 bases from V and 4 from J; bases not matched to a gene: 5.

This chain links TRBV7-2 with TRBJ1-6, with D maybe TRBD1 (6 bases). CDR3 length: 14 amino acids. Trimming removed 4 bases from V and 7 bases from J, with 11 bases in between. The germline gives CDR1 SGHTA, CDR2 FQGNSA. CDR3 protein: CASSYEGGNSPLHF. The CDR3 DNA reads TGTGCCAGCAGCTACGAGGGGGGGAATTCACCCCTCCACTTT.

The gene calls are TRBV2 and TRBJ2-3; no firm D call. The germline V gene has CDR1 SNHLY and CDR2 FYNNEI. The CDR3 extends over 19 amino acids. The germline V and J ends were trimmed by 3 bases and 0 bases, with 22 bases remaining between them. CDR3 coding DNA: TGTGCCAGCAGTGATCGCCGTTTGATTTTAGATCCTAGCACAGATACGCAGTATTTT. Protein sequence: CASSDRRLILDPSTDTQYF.

This clone was seen only once. The CDR3, as DNA: TGTGCCAGCAGTCCCGCCTTTGGGACTAGCGGGGGACCCCAGGAGACCCAGTACTTC. Translating gives CASSPAFGTSGGPQETQYF. The J gene is TRBJ2-5, the V gene TRBV27; 14 bases map to TRBD2. CDR1 MNHEY and CDR2 SMNVEV come from the germline V gene (reference sequence). After removal of 5 bases from V and 5 bases from J, the junction contained 16 bases not matched to a gene. CDR3 length: 19 residues.